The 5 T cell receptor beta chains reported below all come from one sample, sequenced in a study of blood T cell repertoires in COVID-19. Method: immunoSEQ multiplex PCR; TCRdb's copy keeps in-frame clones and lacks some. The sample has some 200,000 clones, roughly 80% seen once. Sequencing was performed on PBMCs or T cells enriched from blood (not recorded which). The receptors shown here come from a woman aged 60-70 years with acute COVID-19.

The CDR3 is CASAMADSPFYNEQFF. CDR3 coding DNA: TGCGCCAGTGCAATGGCGGACAGCCCCTTCTACAATGAGCAGTTCTTC. The chain has TRBV10-2 and TRBJ2-1, with D possibly TRBD1 on 6 matching bases. V dropped 9 bases and J dropped 3 bases, with 21 bases sitting between them. The CDR3 sequence is 16 residues long. Germline CDR1 and CDR2: WSHSY and SAAADI.

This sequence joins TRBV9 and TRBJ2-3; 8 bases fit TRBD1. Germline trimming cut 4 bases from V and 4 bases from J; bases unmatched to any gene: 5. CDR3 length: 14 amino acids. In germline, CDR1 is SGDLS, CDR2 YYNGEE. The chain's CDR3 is CASSPRQGPDTQYF. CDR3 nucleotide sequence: TGTGCCAGCAGCCCTCGACAGGGGCCAGATACGCAGTATTTT. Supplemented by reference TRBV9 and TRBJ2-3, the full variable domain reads DSGVTQTPKHLITATGQRVTLRCSPRSGDLSVYWYQQSLDQGLQFLIQYYNGEERAKGNILERFSAQQFPDLHSELNLSSLELGDSALYFCASSPRQGPDTQYFGPGTRLTVL.

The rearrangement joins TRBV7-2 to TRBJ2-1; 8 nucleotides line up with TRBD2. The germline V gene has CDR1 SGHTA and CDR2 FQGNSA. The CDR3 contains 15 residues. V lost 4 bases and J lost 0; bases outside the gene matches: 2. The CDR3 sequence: CASSSTSDSYNEQFF. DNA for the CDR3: TGTGCCAGCAGCTCGACTAGCGACTCCTACAATGAGCAGTTCTTC.

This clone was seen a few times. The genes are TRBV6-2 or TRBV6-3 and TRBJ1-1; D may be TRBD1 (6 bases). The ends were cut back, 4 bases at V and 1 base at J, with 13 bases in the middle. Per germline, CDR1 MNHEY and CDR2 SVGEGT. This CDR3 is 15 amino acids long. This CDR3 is CASSSGQTKNTEAFF. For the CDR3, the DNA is TGTGCCAGCAGTTCCGGACAGACGAAGAACACTGAAGCTTTCTTT.

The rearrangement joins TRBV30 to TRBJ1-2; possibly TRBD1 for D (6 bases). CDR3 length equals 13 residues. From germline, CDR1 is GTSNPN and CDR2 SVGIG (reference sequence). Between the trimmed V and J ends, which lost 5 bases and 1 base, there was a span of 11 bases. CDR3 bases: TGTGCCTGGGCTACAGGGTTTAACTATGGCTACACCTTC. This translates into CAWATGFNYGYTF.